This TCR beta chain was sequenced in a study of pediatric ulcerative colitis. Study observations and caveats: Substantially fewer templates came from a couple of patients' blood samples. Acute severe colitis showed lower rectal diversity from clonal expansions.

This CDR3 is built from 15 residues. Germline CDR1 MNHEY, CDR2 SVGAGI. The V and J ends lost 6 bases and 8 bases respectively, with 22 bases between them. On this clone: Its cognate antigen is unknown. The same CDR3 is also encoded by other DNA sequences in this sample.

Sequencing used immunoSEQ multiplex PCR; TCRdb keeps in-frame clones, though not all of them. This table holds around 61,000 clones, about 90% found once. This receptor was taken from a boy under 18 with severe ulcerative colitis. The sample consisted of blood. The rearrangement links TRBV6-5 to TRBJ1-2, with D perhaps matching TRBD1 (5 bases). The CDR3 spells CASSSGTLDLGGYTF. Here the CDR3 DNA reads TGTGCCAGCAGCTCAGGGACGTTGGACTTGGGCGGCTACACCTTC.